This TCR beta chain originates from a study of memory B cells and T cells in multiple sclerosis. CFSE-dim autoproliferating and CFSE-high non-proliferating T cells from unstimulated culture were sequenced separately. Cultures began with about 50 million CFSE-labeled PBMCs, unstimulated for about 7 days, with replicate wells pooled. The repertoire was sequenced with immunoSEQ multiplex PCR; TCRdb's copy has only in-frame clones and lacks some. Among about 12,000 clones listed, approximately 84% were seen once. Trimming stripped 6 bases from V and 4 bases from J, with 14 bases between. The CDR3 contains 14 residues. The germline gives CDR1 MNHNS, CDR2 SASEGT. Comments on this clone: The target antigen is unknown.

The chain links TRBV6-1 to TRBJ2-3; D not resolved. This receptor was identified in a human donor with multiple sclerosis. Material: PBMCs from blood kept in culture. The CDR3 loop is CASRRSSGPDTQYF. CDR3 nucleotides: TGTGCCAGCAGGAGATCCAGTGGCCCAGATACGCAGTATTTT.